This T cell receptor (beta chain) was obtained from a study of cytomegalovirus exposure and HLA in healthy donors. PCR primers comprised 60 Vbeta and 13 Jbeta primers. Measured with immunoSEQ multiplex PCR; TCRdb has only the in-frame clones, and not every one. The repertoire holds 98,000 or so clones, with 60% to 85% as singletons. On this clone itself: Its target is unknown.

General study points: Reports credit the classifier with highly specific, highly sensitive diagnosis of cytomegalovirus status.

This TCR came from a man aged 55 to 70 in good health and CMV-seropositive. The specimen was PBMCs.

CDR3 nucleotides: TGTGCCAGCAGCTTGTCGAGACTAGCGGGGGGCGGTTCCTACAATGAGCAGTTCTTC. Protein sequence: CASSLSRLAGGGSYNEQFF. The V call is TRBV5-4, the J call TRBJ2-1, with TRBD2 matching 13 bases. The V gene end was trimmed by 1 base and the J gene end by 1 base; junction bases not matched to a gene: 8. The CDR3 runs 19 residues. CDR1 is SGHNT, CDR2 YYREEE, per germline (reference sequence).